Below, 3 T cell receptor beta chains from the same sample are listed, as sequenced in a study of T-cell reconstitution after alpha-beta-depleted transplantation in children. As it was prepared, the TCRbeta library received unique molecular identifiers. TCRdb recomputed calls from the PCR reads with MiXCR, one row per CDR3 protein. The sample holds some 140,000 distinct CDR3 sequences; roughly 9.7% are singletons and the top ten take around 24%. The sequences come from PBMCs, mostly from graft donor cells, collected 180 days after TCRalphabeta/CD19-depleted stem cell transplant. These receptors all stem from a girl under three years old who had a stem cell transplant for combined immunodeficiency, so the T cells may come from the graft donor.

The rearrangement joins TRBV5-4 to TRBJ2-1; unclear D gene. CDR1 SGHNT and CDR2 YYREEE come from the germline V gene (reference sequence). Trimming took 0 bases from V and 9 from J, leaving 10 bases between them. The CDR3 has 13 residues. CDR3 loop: CASSLAGPGEQFF. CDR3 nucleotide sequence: TGTGCCAGCAGCTTGGCCGGGCCAGGTGAGCAGTTCTTC.

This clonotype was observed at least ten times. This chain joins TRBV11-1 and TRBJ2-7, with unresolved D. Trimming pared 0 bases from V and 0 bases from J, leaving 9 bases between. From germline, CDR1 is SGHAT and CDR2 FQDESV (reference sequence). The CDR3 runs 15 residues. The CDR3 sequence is CASSLARGTSYEQYF. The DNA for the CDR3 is TGTGCCAGCAGCTTAGCCAGAGGTACCTCCTACGAGCAGTACTTC.

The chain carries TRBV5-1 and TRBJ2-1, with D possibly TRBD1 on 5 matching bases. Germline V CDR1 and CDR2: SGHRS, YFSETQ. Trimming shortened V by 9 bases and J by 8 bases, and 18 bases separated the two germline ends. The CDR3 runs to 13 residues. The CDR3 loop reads CATSLQGVDEQFF. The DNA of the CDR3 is TGCGCCACCTCATTGCAAGGGGTGGATGAGCAGTTCTTC.